This TCR beta chain was recorded in a study of T cell responses to AZD1222 COVID-19 vaccine. Broader study findings: Females made up more of the donors, who were largely white British, and clonal diversity may have come out too low. After the peak T cell response, and only then, were repertoires sampled. Baseline testing showed seropositivity in only a handful of AZD1222 recipients. When two AZD1222 doses had been given, Spike-specific TCR breadth and depth rose.

The protocol was immunoSEQ multiplex PCR, while the TCRdb copy is restricted to in-frame clones and leaves out a portion. Among roughly 86,000 clones, about 85% were seen once, and the ten largest hold roughly 4.5%. Turning to this clone: The antigen is unknown. One junction end disagrees with the germline gene, perhaps due to a read error.

Material: peripheral blood, obtained 28 days after the second AZD1222 dose. The TCR originated in an adult who received the AZD1222 COVID-19 vaccine.

CDR3 in DNA: TGTGCCAGCAGCTCAGGTGGACGCTCGAGATTC. Translating it yields CASSSGGRSRF. This chain uses TRBV7-9 with TRBJ2-7; D is undetermined. CDR1 is SEHNR and CDR2 is FQNEAQ in the germline V gene (reference sequence). The CDR3 length is 11 residues.